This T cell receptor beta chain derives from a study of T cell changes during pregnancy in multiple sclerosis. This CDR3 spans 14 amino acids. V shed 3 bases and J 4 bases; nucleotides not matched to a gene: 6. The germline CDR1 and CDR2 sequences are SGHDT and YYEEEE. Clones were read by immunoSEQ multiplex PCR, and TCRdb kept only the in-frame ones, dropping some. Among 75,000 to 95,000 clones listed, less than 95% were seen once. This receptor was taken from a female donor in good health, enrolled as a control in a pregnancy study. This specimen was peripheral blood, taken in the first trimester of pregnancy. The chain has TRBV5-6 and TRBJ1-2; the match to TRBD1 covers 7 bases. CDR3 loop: CASSWGDSAYGYTF. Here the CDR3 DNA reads TGTGCCAGCAGCTGGGGGGACAGCGCCTATGGCTACACCTTC.